This T cell receptor (beta chain) was documented in a study of PD-1 blockade in classical Hodgkin lymphoma (TCRdb year 2020). Notes on the research overall: Nivolumab dosing was 3 mg/kg intravenously every 2 weeks, continuing until either disease progression or unacceptable toxicity. The study used CyTOF and TCR beta sequencing to define a peripheral blood immune signature of response to PD-1 blockade in classical Hodgkin lymphoma.

Points the paper makes about the study in general: Patients starting nivolumab less than 1 year after ASCT had lower diversity and were excluded from later analyses to avoid confounding by immune reconstitution. Baseline diversity similar to that of newly diagnosed patients was observed in trial patients achieving complete response, whereas significantly lower diversity was observed in partial responders and progressors. A significant rise by C4D1 was seen in CD4+ but not CD8+ TCR diversity (p=0.0027 vs p=0.16), with the rise being most apparent in complete responders (p=0.02). The study was limited to a single clinical trial cohort, and causes of repertoire differences, possibly disease activity or prior therapy, remained undefined. Baseline TCR diversity was reported to be lower in newly diagnosed patients than in healthy donors, and even lower in relapsed/refractory patients.

The germline V gene supplies CDR1 SNHLY and CDR2 FYNNEI. From cysteine to phenylalanine, the CDR3 is 12 amino acids long. The retained sequence is limited to the CDR3, 36 bases, with the frame set at the first base. The V end loses 5 bases and the J end loses 5 bases, and a stretch of 9 bases separates them. The time point label here, explained by the study, means: cycle 1 day 1 (C1D1), immediately before nivolumab initiation. All trial patients had relapsed after autologous stem cell transplantation, with cohorts A, B and C differing in prior brentuximab vedotin exposure. Using a Miltenyi CD4+ T cell isolation kit, CD4+ T cells were purified from thawed PBMCs through magnetic negative selection. A total of roughly 60 patients with relapsed/refractory classical Hodgkin lymphoma made up the trial cohort, and each patient's best overall response was complete response, partial response or progressive disease. Single-agent nivolumab was administered to trial patients in the multi-cohort phase II CheckMate 205 trial. An independent review committee assessed best overall response using the 2007 International Working Group response criteria. Trial PBMCs were collected immediately before nivolumab initiation (C1D1) and during therapy at cycle 2 day 1 and cycle 4 day 1. Peripheral blood was collected in 8 mL Vacutainer Cell Preparation Tubes, from which PBMCs were isolated by centrifugation and then cryopreserved. Purified CD4+ and CD8+ fractions were generated only in cases for which an additional PBMC sample was available. Magnetically labelled cells were depleted on LS columns in a quadroMACS separator, and the flow-through was collected as the purified fraction.

The Qiagen DNeasy kit was used to extract genomic DNA both from unsorted PBMCs and from the negatively selected CD4+ and CD8+ fractions. TCR beta CDR3 regions were amplified by immunoSEQ multiplex PCR using primers annealing to V and J segments. A synthetic immune receptor repertoire was used to minimize amplification bias, and any residual bias was removed computationally once sequencing was done. In the original analysis: Repertoire diversity was quantified as the Shannon entropy index using custom Python scripts. Unsorted, CD4+ and CD8+ repertoires were analyzed separately, except in combined analyses where CD4+ and CD8+ sequences were merged in silico. Clonal expansion was defined as at least a 2-fold frequency increase after treatment relative to C1D1, with a pseudocount of 0.5 for undetected baseline clones. Clones with 0 or 1 copy at C1D1 were classified as singleton clones, and clones with 2 or more copies were classified as non-singleton clones. Clones expanded in unsorted samples were annotated as CD4+, CD8+ or unknown by matching protein sequences in sorted samples from the same patient. Wilcoxon tests on paired samples were used to test changes in diversity from C1D1 to C4D1. This is the immuneACCESS table as TCRdb keeps it, with only in-frame sequences that have V and J called. A part of the clones is gone; compared with another copy, unresolved V genes explain less than half, and the rest is unexplained. Clonal size and the V and J genes are those of that table, whereas D and trimming came from the DNA. The sample includes about 12,000 clones, with roughly 84% observed a single time. The ten top clones hold 1.5% to 2% of the sample.

About this clone: The target of this receptor is not known. Base qualities are not provided; no much larger clone lies one nucleotide away.

The origin of this receptor is a human donor with classical Hodgkin lymphoma. The rearranged segments are TRBV2 and TRBJ1-1; too little of a D gene remains to name it. This specimen was CD4+ T cells from blood, taken at baseline. The nucleotide sequence reads TGTGCCAGCAGTTTCGGGGAGACTGAAGCTTTCTTT. Translation gives CASSFGETEAFF.